These 4 T cell receptor beta chains were sequenced from one sample in a study of spatial heterogeneity in lung cancer (dated by TCRdb to 2018 to 2020). Receptor libraries were prepared by 5' RACE. The data were produced on a NextSeq 500. The public reads were quality trimmed at Q25 with fastp and then assembled into clones with MiXCR by TCRdb, keeping productive beta chains. Entries are consolidated by CDR3 protein sequence, retaining the most common genes and DNA. For this sample the table gives about 30,000 distinct CDR3 sequences, of which approximately 7.7% were detected only once. The biggest ten clones account for roughly 22% of the sample. Study-wide conclusions, independent of this receptor: A correlation was observed between the number of expanded intratumoral alpha and beta TCRs and the tumor nonsynonymous mutation count.

This sample's time point label indicates: sample taken at primary tumor resection. For these receptors, no antigen is known. Sequencing was performed on lung tumor tissue, taken at surgery. Source of these receptors: a male donor with early-stage non-small cell lung cancer.

This clonotype is judged medium-sized (0.01 to 0.1%). The genes are TRBV7-2 and TRBJ1-1; no firm D call. The CDR3 covers 15 residues. Trimming cost V 4 bases and J 3 bases, with 15 bases left between them. Germline V lookup: CDR1 SGHTA, CDR2 FQGNSA. This CDR3 is CASSSPRTGDTEAFF. CDR3 nucleotide sequence: TGTGCCAGCAGCTCACCCCGGACGGGCGACACTGAAGCTTTCTTT.

The chain recombines TRBV30 with TRBJ1-5, with 7 bases identical to TRBD1. The CDR3 consists of 14 residues. With V trimmed by 3 bases and J by 2 bases, 4 bases remained unmatched. CDR1 is GTSNPN and CDR2 is SVGIG in the germline V gene (reference sequence). The CDR3 protein is CAWSRTGGNQPQHF. The DNA for the CDR3 is TGTGCCTGGAGCCGAACAGGGGGCAATCAGCCCCAGCATTTT.

V gene TRBV11-2 combines with J gene TRBJ2-2; the D gene is possibly TRBD1 (5 bases). CDR3 length: 15 residues. Deletions cut 2 bases from V and 2 bases from J, with 9 bases between. Germline CDR1 is SGHAT and CDR2 is FQNNGV. This CDR3 reads CASSLSGPNTGELFF. CDR3 bases: TGTGCCAGCAGCTTATCAGGGCCTAACACCGGGGAGCTGTTTTTT.

This clonotype came up many times. This chain joins TRBV2 and TRBJ1-4, with D perhaps matching TRBD1 (5 bases). Germline assignment: CDR1 SNHLY and CDR2 FYNNEI. The CDR3 contains 13 residues. V lost 5 bases, J lost 8 bases, and 12 bases lay in between. The CDR3 sequence is CASSRDRGEKLFF. DNA of the CDR3: TGTGCCAGCAGTAGAGACAGAGGGGAAAAACTGTTTTTT.